The rows below give T cell receptor beta chains drawn from one sample of a study of cytotoxic CD8 clonotypes in ibrutinib-treated CLL. Assay: immunoSEQ multiplex PCR; the TCRdb copy retains only in-frame clones and omits some. This sample has nearly 300,000 clones, with approximately 79% found just once. The sequences come from PBMCs, collected at disease progression, from a patient treated with ibrutinib. These receptor sequences come from a human donor with chronic lymphocytic leukemia. Each CDR3 is given without its conserved first and last residue.

j_call: TRBJ2-3
v_call: TRBV7-9
cdr3_aa: ASSSGVSTDTQY

j_call: TRBJ2-1
v_call: TRBV13
cdr3_aa: ASSLAGAYAYNEQF

j_call: TRBJ1-5
v_call: TRBV5-6
cdr3_aa: ASSLNLLGGSNQPQH

j_call: TRBJ2-3
v_call: TRBV29-1
cdr3_aa: SVEASGSSDTQY

j_call: TRBJ2-7
v_call: TRBV5-1
cdr3_aa: ASSLVAGHSLEQY

j_call: TRBJ2-3
v_call: TRBV29-1
cdr3_aa: SVVGRTDTQY

j_call: TRBJ1-5
v_call: TRBV18
cdr3_aa: ASSAEIGQLNQPQH

j_call: TRBJ2-2
v_call: TRBV10-3
cdr3_aa: ATTGTSENTGELF

j_call: TRBJ2-5
v_call: TRBV5-1
cdr3_aa: ASSLVGPTIQETQY

j_call: TRBJ2-5
v_call: TRBV15
cdr3_aa: ATSSGETQY

j_call: TRBJ1-1
v_call: TRBV9
cdr3_aa: ASSPHHQGRTEAF

j_call: TRBJ1-3
v_call: TRBV19
cdr3_aa: ASSVNRISGNTIY